A selection of T cell receptor beta chains follows, all from one sample in a study of T cells in narcolepsy. Here immunoSEQ multiplex PCR was the method, and the copy in TCRdb shows in-frame clones only, minus some. This repertoire shows around 39,000 clones, approximately 85% found once; its top ten account for 1.6%. Material for sequencing was CD45RA- memory CD4+ T cells from PBMCs. The receptors stem from a human donor with narcolepsy. CDR3s include the opening cysteine and the closing phenylalanine or tryptophan. The D gene is left open where the match is weak. Where a row states a size, it is once, few, many or the class of an expanded clone; other rows omit it.

size: NA; V: TRBV6-1; J: TRBJ1-1; D: NA; length: 15; DNA: TGTGCCAGCAGTGATTCCCACGGGGGGCGGACTGAAGCTTTCTTT; CDR3: CASSDSHGGRTEAFF
size: NA; V: TRBV30; J: TRBJ2-7; D: NA; length: 14; DNA: TGTGCCTGGGGCACCGGACCATGGGGGAACGAGCAGTACTTC; CDR3: CAWGTGPWGNEQYF
size: NA; V: TRBV21-1; J: TRBJ2-2; D: NA; length: 16; DNA: TGTGCCAGCAGCAAAGTGAGGGAGCCCTGCGTGGGGGAGCTGTTTTTT; CDR3: CASSKVREPCVGELFF
size: NA; V: TRBV5-4; J: TRBJ2-7; D: TRBD1; length: 14; DNA: TGTGCCAGCAGCTTCCGAGACAGGGGAGGCGAGCAGTACTTC; CDR3: CASSFRDRGGEQYF
size: NA; V: TRBV9; J: TRBJ2-3; D: NA; length: 16; DNA: TGTGCCAGCAGCGTAGGAGCAGCTCGGGCAACAGATACGCAGTATTTT; CDR3: CASSVGAARATDTQYF
size: once; V: TRBV30; J: TRBJ2-3; D: TRBD2; length: 15; DNA: TGTGCCTGGAGTTTGGGCGGGGGGGCCTTAGATACGCAGTATTTT; CDR3: CAWSLGGGALDTQYF
size: NA; V: TRBV28; J: TRBJ1-6; D: NA; length: 15; DNA: TGTGCCAGCAGTTTACCCACAGGTGATAATTCACCCCTCCACTTT; CDR3: CASSLPTGDNSPLHF
size: NA; V: TRBV7-8; J: TRBJ2-1; D: NA; length: 12; DNA: TGTGCCAGCAGGCCCAGGGGATTGGAGCAGTTCTTC; CDR3: CASRPRGLEQFF
size: NA; V: TRBV6-6; J: TRBJ1-2; D: NA; length: 14; DNA: TGTGCCAGCATTCTAGGGCCGCGTAACTATGGCTACACCTTC; CDR3: CASILGPRNYGYTF
size: once; V: TRBV19; J: TRBJ1-5; D: NA; length: 17; DNA: TGTGCCAGTAGTATGTGGTGGATAGGGCGCGACAATCAGCCCCAGCATTTT; CDR3: CASSMWWIGRDNQPQHF
size: NA; V: TRBV9; J: TRBJ2-2; D: TRBD2; length: 16; DNA: TGTGCCAGCAGCCCACGGAGCGGGACTAACACCGGGGAGCTGTTTTTT; CDR3: CASSPRSGTNTGELFF
size: large; V: TRBV7-2; J: TRBJ2-2; D: NA; length: 16; DNA: TGTGCCAGCAGCTTAGACGGGGGCCCGAACACCGGGGAGCTGTTTTTT; CDR3: CASSLDGGPNTGELFF
size: few; V: TRBV18; J: TRBJ1-4; D: NA; length: 14; DNA: TGTGCCAGCTCACCAGAGGGGATAAGGGAAAAACTGTTTTTT; CDR3: CASSPEGIREKLFF
size: NA; V: TRBV7-8; J: TRBJ1-3; D: NA; length: 12; DNA: TGTGCCAGCAGCTTAGACGGAAACACCATATATTTT; CDR3: CASSLDGNTIYF
size: NA; V: TRBV6-5; J: TRBJ1-5; D: NA; length: 12; DNA: TGTGCCAGCAGTGATTGGGGGCAGCCCCAGCATTTT; CDR3: CASSDWGQPQHF
size: once; V: TRBV7-2; J: TRBJ2-3; D: NA; length: 16; DNA: TGTGCCAGCAGCTTAGTCGAGGGGGTCACCACAGATACGCAGTATTTT; CDR3: CASSLVEGVTTDTQYF
size: NA; V: TRBV5-1; J: TRBJ2-7; D: NA; length: 16; DNA: TGCGCCAGCAGCTTGGCCGGGGGAACGACTTGGGACGAGCAGTACTTC; CDR3: CASSLAGGTTWDEQYF
size: NA; V: TRBV30; J: TRBJ2-1; D: TRBD2; length: 15; DNA: TGTGCCTGGAGTGTCCTAGCGGGGGGCCAGAATGAGCAGTTCTTC; CDR3: CAWSVLAGGQNEQFF
size: NA; V: TRBV5-1; J: TRBJ2-5; D: TRBD2; length: 16; DNA: TGCGCCAGCAGCTTGGGAGACCTAGCGGGGGGCGAGACCCAGTACTTC; CDR3: CASSLGDLAGGETQYF
size: NA; V: TRBV6-5; J: TRBJ2-3; D: TRBD2; length: 15; DNA: TGTGCCAGCAACCTAGCGGGGGGCCCCACAGATACGCAGTATTTT; CDR3: CASNLAGGPTDTQYF
size: NA; V: TRBV9; J: TRBJ2-3; D: NA; length: 13; DNA: TGTGCCAGCAGCGTAGACAGCACAGATACGCAGTATTTT; CDR3: CASSVDSTDTQYF
size: NA; V: TRBV11-3; J: TRBJ1-1; D: NA; length: 11; DNA: TGTGCCAGCAGCTTAGGCCTTAGAGCTTTCTTT; CDR3: CASSLGLRAFF
size: NA; V: TRBV5-4; J: TRBJ2-2; D: TRBD1; length: 16; DNA: TGTGCCAGCAGCTTGTCGGAAGGGGGCAGGGCCGGGGAGCTGTTTTTT; CDR3: CASSLSEGGRAGELFF
size: once; V: TRBV4-3; J: TRBJ2-3; D: NA; length: 13; DNA: TGCGCCAGCAGCCAAGATCCCGGAGATACGCAGTATTTT; CDR3: CASSQDPGDTQYF
size: NA; V: TRBV19; J: TRBJ1-1; D: NA; length: 12; DNA: TGTGCCAGTAGTACTAGGGGCACTGAAGCTTTCTTT; CDR3: CASSTRGTEAFF
size: NA; V: TRBV19; J: TRBJ2-2; D: TRBD1; length: 14; DNA: TGTGCCAGTGCCGGGACAGGGGTGGCCGGGGAGCTGTTTTTT; CDR3: CASAGTGVAGELFF
size: NA; V: TRBV28; J: TRBJ1-2; D: NA; length: 15; DNA: TGTGCCAGCAGTTCGAGCGGGGCAAACAACTATGGCTACACCTTC; CDR3: CASSSSGANNYGYTF
size: once; V: TRBV5-1; J: TRBJ1-5; D: NA; length: 15; DNA: TGCGCCAGCAGCTTGGATGGAAATAGCAATCAGCCCCAGCATTTT; CDR3: CASSLDGNSNQPQHF
size: NA; V: TRBV6-5; J: TRBJ2-7; D: TRBD1; length: 14; DNA: TGTGCCAGCAGTAACCGGGACAGGGGAATCGAGCAGTACTTC; CDR3: CASSNRDRGIEQYF
size: NA; V: TRBV18; J: TRBJ1-1; D: NA; length: 15; DNA: TGTGCCAGCTCACCAGAGCTTAAACCGAACACTGAAGCTTTCTTT; CDR3: CASSPELKPNTEAFF
size: NA; V: TRBV28; J: TRBJ1-1; D: TRBD1; length: 13; DNA: TGTGCCAGCAGGTCGACAGGGGGAACTGAAGCTTTCTTT; CDR3: CASRSTGGTEAFF
size: NA; V: TRBV14; J: TRBJ1-2; D: TRBD1; length: 16; DNA: TGTGCCAGCAGCACCATGACAGGGGGTAGATTCAATGGCTACACCTTC; CDR3: CASSTMTGGRFNGYTF
size: medium-sized; V: TRBV5-8; J: TRBJ1-6; D: TRBD1; length: 16; DNA: TGTGCCAGCAGCTCTCCGGGACAGGGGTATAATTCACCCCTCCACTTT; CDR3: CASSSPGQGYNSPLHF
size: NA; V: TRBV10-3; J: TRBJ1-2; D: NA; length: 15; DNA: TGTGCCATCAGTGACCTAAAGGGAGGGAGCTATGGCTACACCTTC; CDR3: CAISDLKGGSYGYTF
size: once; V: TRBV15; J: TRBJ1-1; D: TRBD1; length: 15; DNA: TGTGCCACCAGCAGCCATCGGACAGGGCCGACTGAAGCTTTCTTT; CDR3: CATSSHRTGPTEAFF
size: NA; V: TRBV5-6; J: TRBJ1-3; D: NA; length: 14; DNA: TGTGCCAGCAGACTTTGGGGGTCGGGAAACACCATATATTTT; CDR3: CASRLWGSGNTIYF
size: once; V: TRBV10-3; J: TRBJ1-5; D: TRBD1; length: 16; DNA: TGTGCCATCAGCGGGACAGGGGGAGAGGTTGGCCAGCCCCAGCATTTT; CDR3: CAISGTGGEVGQPQHF
size: NA; V: TRBV7-2; J: TRBJ1-1; D: NA; length: 15; DNA: TGTGCCAGCAGCTTAGTAGGGCGGAGGAACACTGAAGCTTTCTTT; CDR3: CASSLVGRRNTEAFF
size: NA; V: TRBV30; J: TRBJ1-3; D: NA; length: 15; DNA: TGTGCCTGGAGTCTTGGAGGGGTAACTGGAAACACCATATATTTT; CDR3: CAWSLGGVTGNTIYF
size: NA; V: TRBV19; J: TRBJ1-4; D: NA; length: 14; DNA: TGTGCCAGTAGTATCTGGGGGGAGAATGAAAAACTGTTTTTT; CDR3: CASSIWGENEKLFF
size: NA; V: TRBV15; J: TRBJ2-2; D: NA; length: 17; DNA: TGTGCCACCAGCACCTCCCTGGGAAGGGAAGGCACCGGGGAGCTGTTTTTT; CDR3: CATSTSLGREGTGELFF
size: NA; V: TRBV10-3; J: TRBJ2-1; D: TRBD1; length: 15; DNA: TGTGCCACCAAAACAACAGGGGTGGTCACGAATGAGCAGTTCTTC; CDR3: CATKTTGVVTNEQFF